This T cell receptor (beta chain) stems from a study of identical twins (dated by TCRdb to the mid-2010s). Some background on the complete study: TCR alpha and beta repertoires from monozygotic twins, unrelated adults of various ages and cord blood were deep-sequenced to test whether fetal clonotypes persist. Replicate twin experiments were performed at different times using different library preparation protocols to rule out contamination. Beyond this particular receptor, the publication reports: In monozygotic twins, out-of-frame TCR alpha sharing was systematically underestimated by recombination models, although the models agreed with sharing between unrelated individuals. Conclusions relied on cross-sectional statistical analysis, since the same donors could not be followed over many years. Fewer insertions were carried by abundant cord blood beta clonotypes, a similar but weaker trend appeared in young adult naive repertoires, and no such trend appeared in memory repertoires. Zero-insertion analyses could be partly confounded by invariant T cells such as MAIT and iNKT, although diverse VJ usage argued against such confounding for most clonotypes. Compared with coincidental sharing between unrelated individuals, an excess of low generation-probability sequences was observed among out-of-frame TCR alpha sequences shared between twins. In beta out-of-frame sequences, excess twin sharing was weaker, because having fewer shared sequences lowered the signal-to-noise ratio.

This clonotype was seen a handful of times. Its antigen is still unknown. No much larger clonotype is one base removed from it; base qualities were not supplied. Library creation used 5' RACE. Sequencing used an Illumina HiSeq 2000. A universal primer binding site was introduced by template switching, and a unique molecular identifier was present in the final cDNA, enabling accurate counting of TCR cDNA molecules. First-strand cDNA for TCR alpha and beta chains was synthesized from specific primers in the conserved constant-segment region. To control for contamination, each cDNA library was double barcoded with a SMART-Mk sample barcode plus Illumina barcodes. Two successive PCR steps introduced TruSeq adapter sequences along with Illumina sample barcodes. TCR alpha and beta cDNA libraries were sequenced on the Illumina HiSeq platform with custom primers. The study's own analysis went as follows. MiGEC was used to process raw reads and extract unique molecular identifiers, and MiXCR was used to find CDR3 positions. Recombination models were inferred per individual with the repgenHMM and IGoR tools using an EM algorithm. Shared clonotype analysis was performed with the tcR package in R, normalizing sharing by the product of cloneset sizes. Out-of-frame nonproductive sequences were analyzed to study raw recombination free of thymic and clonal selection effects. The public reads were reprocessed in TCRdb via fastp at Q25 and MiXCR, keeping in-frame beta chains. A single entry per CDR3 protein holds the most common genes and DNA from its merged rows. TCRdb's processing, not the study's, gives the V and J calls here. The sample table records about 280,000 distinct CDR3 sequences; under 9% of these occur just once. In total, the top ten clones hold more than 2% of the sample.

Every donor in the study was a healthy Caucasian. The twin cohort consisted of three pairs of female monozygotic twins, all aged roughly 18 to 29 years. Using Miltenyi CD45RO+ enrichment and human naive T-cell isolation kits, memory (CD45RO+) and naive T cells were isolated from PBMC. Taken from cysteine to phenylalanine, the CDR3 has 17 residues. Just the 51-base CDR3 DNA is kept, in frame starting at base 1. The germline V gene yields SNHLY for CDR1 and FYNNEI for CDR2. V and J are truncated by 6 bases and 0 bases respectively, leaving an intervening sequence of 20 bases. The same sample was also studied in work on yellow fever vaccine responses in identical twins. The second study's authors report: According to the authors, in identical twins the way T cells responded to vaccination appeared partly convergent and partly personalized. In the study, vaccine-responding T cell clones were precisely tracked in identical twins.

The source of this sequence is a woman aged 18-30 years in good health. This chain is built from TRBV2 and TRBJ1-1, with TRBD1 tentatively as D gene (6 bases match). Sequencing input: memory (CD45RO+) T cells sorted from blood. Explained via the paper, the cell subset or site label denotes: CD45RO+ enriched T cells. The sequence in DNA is TGTGCCAGCAGCCACAAGGATACAGGGATCATGAACACTGAAGCTTTCTTT. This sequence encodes CASSHKDTGIMNTEAFF.